The rows below give T cell receptor beta chains drawn from one sample of a study of T cell responses to AZD1222 COVID-19 vaccine. This table comes from immunoSEQ multiplex PCR, and its TCRdb copy is limited to in-frame clones, with some not included. The sample shows 120,000 to 150,000 clones, 75% to 85% of them seen only once. Sample: peripheral blood, taken on day 0 of MenACWY control vaccination. Every receptor here comes from an adult in good health. Both conserved end residues are part of each CDR3. The D gene is left open where the match is weak. For some rows the clone size is stated as once, few or many, or as a class when expanded; others skip it.

cdr3_aa cdr3_nt d_call clone_size j_call v_call
CASRRGRGHNYGYTF TGTGCCAGCAGGAGGGGGCGTGGACATAACTATGGCTACACCTTC TRBD1 . TRBJ1-2 TRBV2
CASSLGPGLGSPLHF TGTGCCAGCAGTTTAGGGCCGGGGCTAGGTTCACCCCTCCACTTT . . TRBJ1-6 TRBV27
CASSEEGLLTEAFF TGTGCCAGCAGTGAGGAGGGGCTCCTCACTGAAGCTTTCTTT . . TRBJ1-1 TRBV2
CASSDRRSLVSYEQYF TGTGCCAGCAGTGATAGGAGGAGCCTGGTATCCTACGAGCAGTACTTC . few TRBJ2-7 TRBV6-1
CASSLSGQANSPLHF TGTGCCAGCAGCCTCTCGGGACAGGCCAATTCACCCCTCCACTTT TRBD1 . TRBJ1-6 TRBV13
CASSLPGTDIQYF TGCGCCAGCAGCCTCCCCGGCACAGACATTCAGTACTTC . once TRBJ2-4 TRBV5-1
CASSAGLAGLGTQYF TGTGCCAGCAGCGCCGGACTAGCGGGGTTGGGGACCCAGTACTTC TRBD2 . TRBJ2-5 TRBV9
CASSGGLHNEQFF TGTGCCAGTAGTGGGGGACTGCACAATGAGCAGTTCTTC . . TRBJ2-1 TRBV19
CASTVDGGTYNEQFF TGTGCCAGTACGGTTGACGGGGGGACCTACAATGAGCAGTTCTTC TRBD2 . TRBJ2-1 TRBV2
CSVGGPDTEAFF TGCAGCGTGGGAGGACCGGACACTGAAGCTTTCTTT . . TRBJ1-1 TRBV29-1
CASSESGVETQYF TGTGCCAGCAGTGAAAGTGGGGTCGAGACCCAGTACTTC . . TRBJ2-5 TRBV25-1
CASSLSRLETQYF TGTGCCAGCAGCCTCAGTCGATTGGAGACCCAGTACTTC . . TRBJ2-5 TRBV3-1/TRBV3-2
CASSVYMNTEAFF TGTGCCAGCAGCGTATATATGAACACTGAAGCTTTCTTT . . TRBJ1-1 TRBV9
CASSAGGLPQHF TGTGCCAGCAGTGCCGGAGGGCTGCCCCAGCATTTT . few TRBJ1-5 TRBV2
CASSQGGGRISPLHF TGCGCCAGCAGCCAGGGGGGGGGTCGAATTTCACCCCTCCACTTT . . TRBJ1-6 TRBV4-1
CASSRLPGQGSSYEQYF TGTGCCAGCTCACGCCTTCCGGGACAGGGAAGTTCCTACGAGCAGTACTTC TRBD1 . TRBJ2-7 TRBV18
CASSRRGVPLSGANVLTF TGTGCCAGCAGCCGGAGGGGCGTCCCCTTATCTGGGGCCAACGTCCTGACTTTC . once TRBJ2-6 TRBV7-3
CASSVIAENTEAFF TGTGCCAGCAGCGTAATCGCAGAGAACACTGAAGCTTTCTTT . . TRBJ1-1 TRBV9
CASSLEERGMNTEAFF TGTGCCAGCAGCCTAGAGGAACGGGGCATGAACACTGAAGCTTTCTTT . . TRBJ1-1 TRBV4-2
CASSLAHGGNSPLHF TGCGCCAGCAGCTTGGCCCACGGCGGTAATTCACCCCTCCACTTT . . TRBJ1-6 TRBV5-1
CASSQVSLNTGELFF TGTGCCAGCAGCCAAGTATCCCTAAACACCGGGGAGCTGTTTTTT . . TRBJ2-2 TRBV4-2
CASRLLGGLNTEAFF TGTGCCAGCAGACTCCTCGGGGGGCTCAACACTGAAGCTTTCTTT . . TRBJ1-1 TRBV5-5
CASSQDYGQVYQPQHF TGTGCCAGCAGCCAAGATTACGGACAGGTTTATCAGCCCCAGCATTTT TRBD1 . TRBJ1-5 TRBV4-2
CASSEQGRSYNSPLHF TGTGCCAGCAGCGAACAGGGAAGGTCCTATAATTCACCCCTCCACTTT . few TRBJ1-6 TRBV6-1
CASSPPRNSGQETQYF TGTGCCAGCAGTCCCCCCCGCAACTCTGGCCAAGAGACCCAGTACTTC . few TRBJ2-5 TRBV2
CASSISAQGMNTEAFF TGCGCCAGCAGCATTTCAGCCCAGGGAATGAACACTGAAGCTTTCTTT . . TRBJ1-1 TRBV5-1
CASSQPTGWELFF TGTGCCAGCAGTCAGCCTACGGGGTGGGAGCTGTTTTTT . . TRBJ2-2 TRBV12-3/TRBV12-4
CASSLGAGGPEAFF TGTGCCAGCAGCTTGGGTGCAGGGGGCCCTGAAGCTTTCTTT TRBD1 . TRBJ1-1 TRBV5-4
CASSLGYSNQPQHF TGTGCCAGCAGTTTGGGGTATAGCAATCAGCCCCAGCATTTT . few TRBJ1-5 TRBV27
CASSQGWQANQPQHF TGTGCCAGCAGCCAGGGGTGGCAGGCCAATCAGCCCCAGCATTTT . . TRBJ1-5 TRBV3-1/TRBV3-2
CAISEGTVYGYTF TGTGCCATCAGTGAAGGGACGGTTTATGGCTACACCTTC . . TRBJ1-2 TRBV10-3
CSASGQHGYTF TGCAGTGCTAGCGGACAGCATGGCTACACCTTC . . TRBJ1-2 TRBV20-1
CSAPVQDYNEQFF TGCAGCGCTCCGGTCCAGGATTACAATGAGCAGTTCTTC . . TRBJ2-1 TRBV29-1
CASSQSPGPYGYTF TGCGCCAGCAGCCAAAGCCCAGGGCCCTATGGCTACACCTTC . . TRBJ1-2 TRBV4-1
CASSTGGSGNTIYF TGTGCCAGCAGTACCGGGGGCTCTGGAAACACCATATATTTT . once TRBJ1-3 TRBV9
CASSQNRDGYTF TGCGCCAGCAGCCAAAACAGGGATGGCTACACCTTC . . TRBJ1-2 TRBV5-1
CASSESTSKETQYF TGCGCCAGCAGTGAGTCTACTAGCAAGGAGACCCAGTACTTC . . TRBJ2-5 TRBV10-1